What follows are 4 T cell receptor beta chains derived from one specimen sequenced in a study of T cells in Graves' hyperthyroidism and ophthalmopathy. TCR beta CDR3 regions were amplified from RNA. First-round RT-PCR targeting the TCR CDR3 was performed with the HTBI primer set. TCRdb called the multiplex PCR reads again in MiXCR, with one record for every CDR3 protein. Of some 770,000 distinct CDR3 sequences listed, roughly 15% are singletons. The sample consisted of blood. These receptors all come from a man aged 18 to 30 with Graves' hyperthyroidism.

The chain combines TRBV19 with TRBJ1-3; D not certain. CDR3 length: 13 residues. Germline V CDR1 and CDR2: LNHDA, SQIVND (reference sequence). The ends were cut back, 6 bases at V and 0 bases at J, with 6 bases in the middle. DNA for the CDR3: TGTGCCAGTAGGGGCAACTCTGGAAACACCATATATTTT. Protein product: CASRGNSGNTIYF.

This clonotype was seen many times. The chain uses TRBV28 and TRBJ1-5; 9 nucleotides line up with TRBD1. The CDR3 loop spans 15 amino acids. In germline, CDR1 is MDHEN, CDR2 SYDVKM. The J segment lost 7 bases and the V segment lost 4 bases, leaving 8 bases of the junction unmatched. The CDR3 is CASSYRDRDNQPQHF. CDR3 coding DNA: TGTGCCAGCAGTTACCGGGACAGGGACAACCAGCCCCAGCATTTT.

This clonotype was seen a handful of times. The rearrangement links TRBV2 to TRBJ1-1; D remains unclear. In germline, CDR1 is SNHLY, CDR2 FYNNEI. The V gene lost 4 bases and the J gene lost 11 bases, with 11 bases spanning the gap. The CDR3 extends over 11 amino acids. The CDR3 is CASSVGSWAFF. The DNA for the CDR3 is TGTGCCAGCAGTGTTGGGTCTTGGGCTTTCTTT. The variable domain in full, with the rest retrieved from reference TRBV2 and TRBJ1-1, is EPEVTQTPSHQVTQMGQEVILRCVPISNHLYFYWYRQILGQKVEFLVSFYNNEISEKSEIFDDQFSVERPDGSNFTLKIRSTKLEDSAMYFCASSVGSWAFFGQGTRLTVV.

This clonotype has only a few counts. The chain combines TRBV30 with TRBJ2-2, with D uncertain. Looked up from germline, CDR1 is GTSNPN and CDR2 is SVGIG (reference sequence). V was trimmed by 4 bases and J by 5 bases, leaving 14 bases between them. CDR3 length equals 14 residues. As DNA, the CDR3 is TGTGCCTGGACTCGTGGCATCGGGACCGGGGAGCTGTTTTTT. Its protein product is CAWTRGIGTGELFF.